The 9 T cell receptor beta chains presented below share a single source sample, sequenced in a study of cytomegalovirus exposure and HLA in healthy donors. PCR involved 60 Vbeta and 13 Jbeta primers. Produced via immunoSEQ multiplex PCR; TCRdb's table is partial and in-frame only. The table lists fewer than 300,000 clones, approximately 90% of them singletons. Material for sequencing was PBMCs. The receptors derive from a man between 35 and 55 years old in good health and CMV-seropositive.

The chain uses TRBV13 and TRBJ2-1, with TRBD2 matching over 10 bases. The CDR3 sequence is 15 residues long. V lost 2 bases and J lost 6; bases outside the gene matches: 4. Germline V lookup: CDR1 PRHDT, CDR2 FYEKMQ (reference sequence). CDR3 DNA sequence: TGTGCCAGCAGCTTAAGGGTAGCGGGAGGCAATGAGCAGTTCTTC. Its protein product is CASSLRVAGGNEQFF.

The chain combines TRBV15 with TRBJ1-1; TRBD1 agrees at 8 bases. CDR3 length: 13 residues. The junction had 3 bases not matched to a gene; V was cut back by 6 bases and J by 3 bases. Germline V gives CDR1 LNHNV, CDR2 YYDKDF (reference sequence). CDR3 loop: CATSGQGYTEAFF. The CDR3 DNA reads as TGTGCCACCAGTGGACAGGGATACACTGAAGCTTTCTTT.

The gene calls are TRBV29-1 and TRBJ2-2; D might be TRBD2 (6 bases). The germline V gene encodes CDR1 SQVTM and CDR2 ANQGSEA. V lost 5 bases and J 2 bases, leaving 12 bases between the germline ends. The CDR3 runs to 14 residues. The CDR3, as DNA: TGCAGCGTTTCAACTAGCAGTAACACCGGGGAGCTGTTTTTT. Translating gives CSVSTSSNTGELFF.

The chain uses TRBV27 and TRBJ2-4; 8 bases are a match to TRBD2. CDR3 length: 15 amino acids. Germline assignment: CDR1 MNHEY and CDR2 SMNVEV (reference sequence). V was pared by 2 bases and J by 2 bases, with 2 bases of the junction left unmatched. The CDR3 nucleotides read TGTGCCAGCAGTTTACCGGGAGGGTCCAAAAACATTCAGTACTTC. Its translation is CASSLPGGSKNIQYF.

This clone was detected once. The chain recombines TRBV18 with TRBJ2-7; D is unresolved. Trimming shortened V by 3 bases and J by 3 bases, and 12 bases separated the two germline ends. The germline V gene has CDR1 KGHSH and CDR2 LQKENI. The CDR3 runs to 14 residues. The CDR3 loop reads CASSPAGQLYEQYF. The CDR3 nucleotides are TGTGCCAGCTCACCGGCAGGCCAGCTCTACGAGCAGTACTTC.

This clone has a single count. The rearrangement uses TRBV25-1 and TRBJ2-7; 9 nucleotides line up with TRBD1. Trimming removed 2 bases from V and 4 bases from J; junction bases left unmatched: 9. CDR1 is MGHDK, CDR2 SYGVNS, per germline. CDR3 length equals 16 residues. CDR3 sequence (DNA): TGTGCCAGCAGTGAAACTTTAGGGACAGGGTTTTACGAGCAGTACTTC. Translating gives CASSETLGTGFYEQYF.

The V and J genes are TRBV2 and TRBJ2-5; 8 bases are shared with TRBD2. The CDR3 consists of 13 residues. The germline V gene encodes CDR1 SNHLY and CDR2 FYNNEI. The V gene end was trimmed by 8 bases and the J gene end by 1 base; junction bases not matched to a gene: 3. CDR3 bases: TGTGCCAGCGGACTAGCTCCCCAAGAGACCCAGTACTTC. This gives the protein CASGLAPQETQYF.

This sequence joins TRBV5-1 and TRBJ2-5; 7 bases map to TRBD1. The CDR3 is made up of 15 amino acids. CDR1 is SGHRS and CDR2 is YFSETQ in the germline V gene. V trimming: 3 bases; J trimming: 5 bases; junction bases outside the gene matches: 10. DNA of the CDR3: TGCGCCAGCAGCTGGGATCGGGACAGTCGGGAGACCCAGTACTTC. It specifies CASSWDRDSRETQYF.

This chain connects TRBV7-2 to TRBJ2-3; 14 bases are a match to TRBD2. The CDR3 covers 16 residues. CDR1 is SGHTA, CDR2 FQGNSA, per germline. Germline trimming cut 5 bases from V and 7 bases from J; bases unmatched to any gene: 8. The CDR3 reads CASSLGTSGSRNTQYF. The CDR3, as DNA: TGTGCCAGCAGCCTGGGGACTAGCGGGAGTCGGAATACGCAGTATTTT.